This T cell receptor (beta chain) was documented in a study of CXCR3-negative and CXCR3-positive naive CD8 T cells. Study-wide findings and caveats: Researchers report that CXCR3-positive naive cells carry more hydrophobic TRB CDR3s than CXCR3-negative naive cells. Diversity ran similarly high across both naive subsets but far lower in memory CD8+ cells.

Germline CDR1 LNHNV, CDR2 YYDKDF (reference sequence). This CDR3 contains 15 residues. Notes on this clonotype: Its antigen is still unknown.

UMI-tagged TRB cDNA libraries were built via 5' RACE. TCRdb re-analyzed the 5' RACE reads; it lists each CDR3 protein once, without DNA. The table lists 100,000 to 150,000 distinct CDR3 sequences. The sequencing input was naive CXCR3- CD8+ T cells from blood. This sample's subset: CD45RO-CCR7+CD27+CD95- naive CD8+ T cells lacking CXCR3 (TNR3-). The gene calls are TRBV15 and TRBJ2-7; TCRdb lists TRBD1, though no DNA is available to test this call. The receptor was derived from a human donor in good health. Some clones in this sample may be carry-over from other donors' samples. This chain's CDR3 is CATRTSRGSSYEQYF.